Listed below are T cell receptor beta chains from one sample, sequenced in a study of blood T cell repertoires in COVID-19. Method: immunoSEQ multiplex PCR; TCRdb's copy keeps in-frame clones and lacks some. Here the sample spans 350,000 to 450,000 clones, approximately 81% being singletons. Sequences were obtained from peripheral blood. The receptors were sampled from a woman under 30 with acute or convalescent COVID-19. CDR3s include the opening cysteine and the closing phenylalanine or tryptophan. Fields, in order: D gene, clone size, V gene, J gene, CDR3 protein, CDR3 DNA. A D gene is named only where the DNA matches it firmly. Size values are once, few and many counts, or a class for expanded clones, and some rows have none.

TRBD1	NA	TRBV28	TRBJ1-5	CASRSGTGGLSNQPQHF	TGTGCCAGCAGGTCCGGGACAGGGGGCTTGAGCAATCAGCCCCAGCATTTT
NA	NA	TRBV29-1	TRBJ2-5	CSVLAIETQYF	TGCAGCGTTTTAGCGATCGAGACCCAGTACTTC
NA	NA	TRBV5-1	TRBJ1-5	CASSLEGADSNQPQHF	TGCGCCAGCAGCCTCGAAGGGGCGGATAGCAATCAGCCCCAGCATTTT
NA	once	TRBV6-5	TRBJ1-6	CASSYEGGNSPLHF	TGTGCCAGCAGTTACGAGGGAGGTAATTCACCCCTCCACTTT
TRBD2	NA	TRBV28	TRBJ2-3	CASSTRLAGGPDTQYF	TGTGCCAGCAGTACTAGACTAGCGGGAGGGCCAGATACGCAGTATTTT
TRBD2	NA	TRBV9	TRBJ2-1	CASSVELAFSEQFF	TGTGCCAGCAGCGTAGAACTAGCGTTTAGTGAGCAGTTCTTC
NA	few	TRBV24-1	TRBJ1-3	CATSDQDIPISGNTIYF	TGTGCCACCAGTGACCAGGACATACCAATCTCTGGAAACACCATATATTTT
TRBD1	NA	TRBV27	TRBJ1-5	CASSLGTVNQPQHF	TGTGCCAGCAGTTTAGGGACAGTGAATCAGCCCCAGCATTTT
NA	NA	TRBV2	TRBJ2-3	CASSKEQPSTDTQYF	TGTGCCAGCAGTAAGGAACAGCCTAGCACAGATACGCAGTATTTT
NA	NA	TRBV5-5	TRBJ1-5	CASSFPGVGQPQHF	TGTGCCAGCAGCTTCCCAGGGGTAGGGCAGCCCCAGCATTTT
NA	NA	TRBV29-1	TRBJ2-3	CSVEDPTDTQYF	TGCAGCGTTGAAGATCCAACAGATACGCAGTATTTT
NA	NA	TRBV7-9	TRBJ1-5	CASSPGTFNQPQHF	TGTGCCAGCAGCCCCGGGACATTCAATCAGCCCCAGCATTTT
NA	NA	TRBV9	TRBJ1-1	CASSALLQGTEAFF	TGTGCCAGCAGCGCCCTACTCCAGGGAACTGAAGCTTTCTTT
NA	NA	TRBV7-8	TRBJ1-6	CASRSGFNNSPLHF	TGTGCCAGCAGGTCAGGGTTCAATAATTCACCCCTCCACTTT
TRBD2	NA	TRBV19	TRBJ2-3	CASTGRGGSTDTQYF	TGTGCCAGTACCGGCCGGGGGGGATCCACAGATACGCAGTATTTT
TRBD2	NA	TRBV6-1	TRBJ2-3	CASSEDLAGSSTDTQYF	TGTGCCAGCAGTGAGGACCTAGCGGGATCTAGCACAGATACGCAGTATTTT
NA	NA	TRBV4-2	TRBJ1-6	CASSHLSSYNSPLHF	TGTGCCAGCAGCCACCTGAGCTCCTATAATTCACCCCTCCACTTT
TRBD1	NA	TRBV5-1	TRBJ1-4	CASSVIPGQRNEKLFF	TGCGCCAGCAGCGTAATACCGGGACAGCGTAATGAAAAACTGTTTTTT
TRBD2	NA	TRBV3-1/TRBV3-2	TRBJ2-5	CASSQRSGRAGQETQYF	TGTGCCAGCAGCCAACGGAGCGGGAGGGCCGGCCAAGAGACCCAGTACTTC
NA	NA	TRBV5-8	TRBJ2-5	CASSPRDSLETQYF	TGTGCCAGCAGCCCCAGAGACAGCCTAGAGACCCAGTACTTC
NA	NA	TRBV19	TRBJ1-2	CASSLTVNYGYTF	TGTGCCAGTAGCCTGACAGTTAACTATGGCTACACCTTC
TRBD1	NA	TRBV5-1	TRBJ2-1	CASSSLWTGGPYNEQFF	TGCGCCAGCAGCTCCTTGTGGACAGGGGGCCCCTACAATGAGCAGTTCTTC
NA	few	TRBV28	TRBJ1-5	CASSLAGANQPQHF	TGTGCCAGCAGTTTGGCAGGGGCGAATCAGCCCCAGCATTTT
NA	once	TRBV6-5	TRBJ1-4	CASSFQGNTNEKLFF	TGTGCCAGCAGTTTTCAGGGGAACACTAATGAAAAACTGTTTTTT
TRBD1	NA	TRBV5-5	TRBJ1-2	CASSSPISGQGGTFF	TGTGCCAGCAGCTCACCTATTTCAGGACAGGGGGGCACCTTCTTC
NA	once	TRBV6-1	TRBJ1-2	CASSDRGPNYGYTF	TGTGCCAGCAGTGACAGGGGTCCTAACTATGGCTACACCTTC
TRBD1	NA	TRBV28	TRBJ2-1	CASSFSGTGGSPSSYNEQFF	TGTGCCAGCAGTTTCTCCGGGACAGGCGGGTCCCCGAGCTCCTACAATGAGCAGTTCTTC
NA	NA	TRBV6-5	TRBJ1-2	CASSRGGTDGYTF	TGTGCCAGCAGTCGGGGGGGAACTGATGGCTACACCTTC
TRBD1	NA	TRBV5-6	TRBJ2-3	CASSITFTGQGADTQYF	TGTGCCAGCAGCATCACCTTCACTGGACAGGGGGCAGATACGCAGTATTTT
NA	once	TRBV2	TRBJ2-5	CASSLAPGGETQYF	TGTGCCAGCAGTTTAGCGCCGGGCGGGGAGACCCAGTACTTC
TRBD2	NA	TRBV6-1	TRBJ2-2	CASSDVLAGEWSLGTGELFF	TGTGCCAGCAGTGATGTACTAGCGGGAGAATGGTCGTTGGGAACCGGGGAGCTGTTTTTT
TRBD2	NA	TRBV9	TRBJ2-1	CASSGGLAGAQGQFF	TGTGCCAGCAGCGGGGGGCTAGCGGGAGCCCAAGGGCAGTTCTTC
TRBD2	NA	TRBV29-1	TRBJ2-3	CSVEGLTSGSTDTQYF	TGCAGCGTTGAAGGCCTCACTAGCGGAAGCACAGATACGCAGTATTTT
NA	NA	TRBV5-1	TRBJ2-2	CASSLGYGGTGELFF	TGCGCCAGCAGCTTGGGGTACGGGGGAACCGGGGAGCTGTTTTTT
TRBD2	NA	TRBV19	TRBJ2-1	CASSPRTSGSNEQFF	TGTGCCAGTAGTCCGCGGACTAGCGGGTCTAATGAGCAGTTCTTC
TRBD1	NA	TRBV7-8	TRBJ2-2	CASSRQGALGTGELFF	TGTGCCAGCAGTCGTCAGGGGGCCCTGGGCACCGGGGAGCTGTTTTTT
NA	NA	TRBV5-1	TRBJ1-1	CASSLDRSSPTEAFF	TGCGCCAGCAGCTTGGATCGGAGCTCCCCCACTGAAGCTTTCTTT
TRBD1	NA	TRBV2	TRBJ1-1	CASNRGAEAFF	TGTGCCAGCAACAGGGGTGCCGAAGCTTTCTTT
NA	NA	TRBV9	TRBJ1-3	CASSVVPSSGNTIYF	TGTGCCAGCAGCGTAGTTCCGAGCTCTGGAAACACCATATATTTT
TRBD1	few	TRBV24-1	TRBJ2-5	CATSDSGRQGRETQYF	TGTGCCACCAGTGATTCGGGCAGACAGGGGAGAGAGACCCAGTACTTC
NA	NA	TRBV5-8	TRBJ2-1	CASSLGRDYNEQFF	TGTGCCAGCAGCTTGGGGAGGGACTACAATGAGCAGTTCTTC
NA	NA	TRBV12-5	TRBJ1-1	CASGLPSVFPEAFF	TGTGCTAGTGGTTTGCCTTCGGTTTTCCCTGAAGCTTTCTTT
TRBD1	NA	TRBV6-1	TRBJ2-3	CASSAPGQGRSDTQYF	TGTGCCAGCAGTGCGCCCGGACAGGGAAGGTCAGATACGCAGTATTTT
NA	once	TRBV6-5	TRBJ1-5	CASSYSKGGGKPQHF	TGTGCCAGCAGTTACTCGAAAGGGGGTGGCAAGCCCCAGCATTTT
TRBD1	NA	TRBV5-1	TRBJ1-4	CASSPDRAATNEKLFF	TGCGCCAGCAGCCCCGACAGGGCGGCAACTAATGAAAAACTGTTTTTT
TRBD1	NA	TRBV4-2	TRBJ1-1	CASSYRGQGEAFF	TGTGCCAGCAGCTACAGGGGGCAGGGTGAAGCTTTCTTT
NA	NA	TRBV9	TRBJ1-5	CASSVDGGGNQPQHF	TGTGCCAGCAGCGTAGATGGGGGGGGCAATCAGCCCCAGCATTTT
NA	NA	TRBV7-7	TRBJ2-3	CASSSELGSTDTQYF	TGTGCCAGCAGCTCGGAGCTAGGTAGCACAGATACGCAGTATTTT
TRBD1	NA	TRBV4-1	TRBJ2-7	CASSQGGGRDRVPYEQYF	TGCGCCAGCAGCCAAGGGGGCGGGCGGGACAGGGTTCCCTACGAGCAGTACTTC
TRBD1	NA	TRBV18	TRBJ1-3	CASSPRQGTENTIYF	TGTGCCAGCTCACCAAGACAGGGAACAGAAAACACCATATATTTT
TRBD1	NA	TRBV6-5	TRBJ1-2	CASGTGQWFGYTF	TGTGCCTCGGGGACAGGTCAGTGGTTTGGCTACACCTTC
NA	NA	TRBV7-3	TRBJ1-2	CASSFTAGDNYGYTF	TGTGCCAGCAGCTTTACCGCCGGTGATAACTATGGCTACACCTTC
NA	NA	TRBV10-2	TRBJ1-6	CATNTGGDSPLHF	TGCGCCACAAATACGGGAGGGGATTCACCCCTCCACTTT
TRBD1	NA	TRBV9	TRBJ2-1	CASSPTGDRGYNEQFF	TGTGCCAGCAGCCCAACGGGGGACAGGGGCTACAATGAGCAGTTCTTC
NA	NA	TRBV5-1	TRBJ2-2	CASSFRGLETGELFF	TGCGCCAGCAGCTTTAGGGGGTTGGAGACCGGGGAGCTGTTTTTT
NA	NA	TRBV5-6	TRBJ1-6	CASSLQGLGSPLHF	TGTGCCAGCAGCTTGCAGGGGTTAGGCTCACCCCTCCACTTT
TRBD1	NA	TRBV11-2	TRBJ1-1	CASSRTEGGAGTEAFF	TGTGCCAGCAGCCGTACTGAAGGGGGCGCGGGGACTGAAGCTTTCTTT